Described below is a single T cell receptor (beta chain) sequence and its context. Original processing methods: Using reference gene primer amplification, nucleated cell counts were estimated. TCRdb keeps only in-frame clones here, not all; method: immunoSEQ multiplex PCR. The DNA gave D and trimming, while V, J and clone size come from that table. The sample lists fewer than 250,000 clones; about 83% were seen once. This entry is derived from a study of blood T cell repertoires in COVID-19. The wider study: T cells, B-cell-depleted T cells, or PBMCs provided the cDNA or gDNA that served as material.

Germline CDR1 reads SGHAT; CDR2 reads FQNNGV. The CDR3 extends over 15 amino acids. The trim removed 4 bases at V and 3 bases at J, leaving 4 bases unmatched. The TCR originated in a woman in her 70s with active or convalescent COVID-19. The sample comprised peripheral blood. The chain joins TRBV11-2 to TRBJ2-1; 9 bases fit TRBD2. The CDR3 spells CASSSGLANYNEQFF. In DNA form, the CDR3 reads TGTGCCAGCAGCTCGGGACTAGCTAACTACAATGAGCAGTTCTTC.